The T cell receptor beta chain described here comes from a study of spatial heterogeneity in lung cancer. Every molecule of TCR cDNA had its own unique molecular identifier. MiXCR, applied by TCRdb to the 5' RACE reads, yields one record per CDR3 protein. Of about 92,000 distinct CDR3 sequences listed, over 9.5% were seen once; the top ten hold about two fifths. Overall study findings and caveats: At resection, ubiquitous expanded tumor TCRs appeared in blood more than at follow-up.

This clonotype was observed a few times. The antigen remains unidentified. Time point reported: sample taken at primary tumor resection. No cell sorting; template was whole RNA from tumor, lung tissue or PBMC. This CDR3 contains 15 residues. The V segment lost 4 bases and the J segment 7 bases; nucleotides outside the gene matches: 10. CDR1 SGHRS and CDR2 YFSETQ come from the germline V gene. Sequenced material: PBMCs, taken at surgery. The J gene is TRBJ2-5, the V gene TRBV5-1, with 10 nucleotides matching TRBD2. This clonotype was sampled from a male donor with early-stage non-small cell lung cancer. The CDR3 reads CASSPSSGREGTQYF. The DNA for the CDR3 is TGCGCCAGCAGCCCGTCTAGCGGGAGAGAGGGGACCCAGTACTTC.